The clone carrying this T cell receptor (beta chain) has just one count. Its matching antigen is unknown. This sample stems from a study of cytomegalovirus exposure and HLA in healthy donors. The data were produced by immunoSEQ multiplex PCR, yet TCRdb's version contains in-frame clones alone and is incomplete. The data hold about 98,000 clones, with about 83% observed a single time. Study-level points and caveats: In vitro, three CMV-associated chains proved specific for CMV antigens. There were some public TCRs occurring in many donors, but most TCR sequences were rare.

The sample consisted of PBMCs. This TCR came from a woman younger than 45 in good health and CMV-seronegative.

CDR3 nucleotides: TGTGCCAGCAGCTCTACGGGACAGAATGAAAAACTGTTTTTT. It specifies CASSSTGQNEKLFF. The genes are TRBV7-8 and TRBJ1-4; 7 positions agree with TRBD1. The CDR3 length is 14 residues. Germline V gene sequence: CDR1 SGHVS, CDR2 FQNEAQ. V lost 4 bases, J lost 5 bases, and 4 bases stayed unmatched.